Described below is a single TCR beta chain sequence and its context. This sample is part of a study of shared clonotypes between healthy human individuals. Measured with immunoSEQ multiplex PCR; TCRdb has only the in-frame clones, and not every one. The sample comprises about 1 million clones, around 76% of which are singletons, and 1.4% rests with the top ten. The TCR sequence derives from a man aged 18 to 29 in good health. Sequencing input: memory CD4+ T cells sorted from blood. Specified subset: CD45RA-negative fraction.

The CDR3 region has the DNA TGTGCCAGCAGCTTAGTGAGCGGGAGGAGCTCCTACAATGAGCAGTTCTTC. Encoded protein: CASSLVSGRSSYNEQFF. The chain uses TRBV11-2 and TRBJ2-1; 9 bases align to TRBD2. The CDR3 is made up of 17 amino acids. Germline V gene data show CDR1 as SGHAT and CDR2 as FQNNGV. V was clipped by 1 base and J by 0 bases; unmatched bases: 4.